This T cell receptor beta chain was sequenced in a study of blood T cell repertoires in COVID-19. For the study at large: Collection of acute and convalescent COVID-19 samples took place in the United States, Italy and Spain.

Per the original data handling: Nucleated cell counts were estimated from reference gene primer amplification. Assay used: immunoSEQ multiplex PCR; TCRdb lists only in-frame clones, some missing. V and J calls and clone size follow that table, whereas D and trimming were derived from the DNA. The table lists around 140,000 clones, approximately 79% of them singletons. Living in about 25 US areas, the participants were between roughly 18 and 89 years of age. Recovered status applied to Cohort 3 donors who had two consecutive negative PCRs. It also applied to those with clearance or with symptom resolution. This CDR3 has 15 residues. CDR1 and CDR2 from the germline V gene are MDHEN and SYDVKM. With V trimmed by 2 bases and J by 7 bases, 5 bases remained unmatched. This clone was recorded once.

The sample consisted of PBMCs or T cells enriched from blood (not recorded which). The chain carries TRBV28 and TRBJ1-5; TRBD1 agrees at 10 bases. This receptor was obtained from a woman aged 50 to 60 who had recovered from COVID-19. CDR3: CASSLGTGVGQPQHF. CDR3 nucleotide sequence: TGTGCCAGCAGTTTAGGGACAGGGGTAGGGCAGCCCCAGCATTTT.